Reported below is one T cell receptor beta chain. What it recognizes is unknown. The sample originates from a study of cytomegalovirus exposure and HLA in healthy donors. Overall study results and limits: From TCR beta sequences, most subjects' HLA-A and HLA-B alleles were reportedly predicted accurately. TCR beta chain V- and J-gene trimming was linked, in a later analysis, to a missense variant in DCLRE1C.

V gave up 2 bases and J gave up 5 bases; unmatched junction bases: 9. The CDR3 sequence is 15 residues long. CDR1 and CDR2 (germline): SGHDN, FVKESK. Primers: 60 Vbeta forward and 13 Jbeta reverse. In the original workflow: A later analysis counted 65 million to 80 million unique TCR beta chains, around 11 million shared. TCRdb keeps only in-frame clones here, not all; method: immunoSEQ multiplex PCR. V, J and clone size derive from that table, while D and trimming were established from the DNA sequence. This table holds over 150,000 clones, around nine tenths found once. Whereas donors were nominally healthy upon sampling, unrecorded immune exposures were probable.

The sequence came from a woman in her thirties in good health and CMV-seronegative. The chain has TRBV14 and TRBJ2-7; 7 bases are a match to TRBD1. The sequenced sample consisted of PBMCs. In DNA, the CDR3 is TGTGCCAGCAGCCAATTCGGGACAGTATGGCACGAGCAGTACTTC. Translation: CASSQFGTVWHEQYF.